The T cell receptor beta chain under discussion was sequenced for a study of T cell responses to AZD1222 COVID-19 vaccine. Clones were read by immunoSEQ multiplex PCR, and TCRdb kept only the in-frame ones, dropping some. The sample lists approximately 150,000 clones; 85% to 95% were seen once. The sequence was collected from an adult who had recovered from COVID-19. This sample comprised peripheral blood, obtained after recovery from COVID-19.

The CDR3 DNA follows: TGTGCCAGCACGGACAGGGTGCGGTACGAGCAGTACTTC. Translation gives CASTDRVRYEQYF. V is TRBV6-4 and J is TRBJ2-7; 8 bases fit TRBD1. V lost 7 bases to trimming and J lost 4 bases; unmatched junction nucleotides: 6. The CDR3 is made up of 13 amino acids. CDR1 and CDR2 (germline): MRHNA, SNTAGT.